This T cell receptor beta chain was sequenced in a study of long-term antiretroviral therapy in people with HIV. General observations from the study: Control repertoires displayed wider CDR3 length ranges than the HIV repertoires. ART preceded a rise in diversity that nonetheless stayed lower than in transplant donor controls. Before ART, certain clones expanded, and these dominated the repertoire at all time points.

Survey-level immunoSEQ v3.0 assays were run. Using immunoSEQ multiplex PCR, the repertoire was profiled, and TCRdb retains in-frame clones only, with some absent. The table includes approximately 11,000 clones, about 89% detected once. In this sample, this clone turned up a few times. The antigen is not known. United States facilities provided treatment to all participants with HIV. The source material was unsorted PBMCs, sampled 0.2 years before starting antiretroviral therapy. The receptor was derived from a woman between 40 and 55 years old with HIV.

The CDR3 DNA is TGTGCCAGTAGTATCGACAGGCCTAATGAAAAACTGTTTTTT. This sequence encodes CASSIDRPNEKLFF. The chain is built from TRBV19 and TRBJ1-4; possible D gene TRBD1, 6 bases. Trimming took 3 bases from V and 3 from J, leaving 8 bases between them. The germline CDR1 and CDR2 sequences are LNHDA and SQIVND (reference sequence). This CDR3 is built from 14 residues.